The TCR beta chain under discussion was sequenced for a study of naive and memory T cell subsets. General study points: In CD4 and CD8 cells, diversity dropped from naive through EMRA. RNA-based TCR counts may shift with T cell activation and differentiation. In naive cells, over 95% of TCR sequences were seen only once.

The CDR3 contains 14 residues. Germline assignment: CDR1 KGHSH and CDR2 LQKENI. V gave up 6 bases and J gave up 3 bases; unmatched junction bases: 4. This clonotype rates as medium-sized. Its antigen remains unknown. Two oligonucleotides, mixed equimolar, formed the beta constant-region primer covering TRBC1 and TRBC2. Ligated cDNA was amplified by four rounds of PCR with nested alpha and beta constant-region primers and SP2. One entry per CDR3 protein results from TCRdb running MiXCR on the UMI-ligation and nested PCR reads. The sample lists some 15,000 distinct CDR3 sequences; roughly 8.4% were seen once.

This rearrangement joins TRBV18 to TRBJ2-1; 8 bases fit TRBD1. The specimen was central memory CD8+ T cells from blood. This sequence was found in a human donor in good health. The CDR3 region has the DNA TGTGCCAGCTCCCGGACAGGGTACTACAATGAGCAGTTCTTC. It specifies CASSRTGYYNEQFF. Supplemented by reference TRBV18 and TRBJ2-1, the full variable domain reads NAGVMQNPRHLVRRRGQEARLRCSPMKGHSHVYWYRQLPEEGLKFMVYLQKENIIDESGMPKERFSAEFPKEGPSILRIQQVVRGDSAAYFCASSRTGYYNEQFFGPGTRLTVL.